These 8 T cell receptor beta chains were sequenced from one sample in a study of blood T cell repertoires in COVID-19. Profiled with immunoSEQ multiplex PCR; TCRdb holds only in-frame clones, not every one. The data contain approximately 500,000 clones, about 88% of them singletons. The specimen sequenced was peripheral blood. The origin of the receptors is a man between 18 and 29 years old with COVID-19, enrolled during active disease.

This clone was seen many times. The genes are TRBV7-9 and TRBJ1-2; 12 bases fit TRBD1. With V trimmed by 5 bases and J by 2 bases, 6 bases remained unmatched. The CDR3 totals 16 residues. CDR1 is SEHNR and CDR2 is FQNEAQ in the germline V gene (reference sequence). This CDR3 reads CASSASGTGGNYGYTF. The CDR3 DNA is TGTGCCAGCAGCGCATCCGGGACAGGGGGCAACTATGGCTACACCTTC.

This clone was counted only a few times. The rearrangement uses TRBV10-2 and TRBJ1-4, with 8 bases identical to TRBD1. The V gene end was trimmed by 2 bases and the J gene end by 4 bases; junction bases not matched to a gene: 6. The CDR3 spans 16 residues. Germline-derived CDR1 and CDR2 are WSHSY and SAAADI. The CDR3 loop is CASSEDRGAGNEKLFF. CDR3 bases: TGCGCCAGCAGTGAGGACAGGGGAGCGGGTAATGAAAAACTGTTTTTT.

V and J are TRBV6-5 and TRBJ2-2; no firm D call. Germline CDR1 MNHEY, CDR2 SVGAGI. The CDR3 contains 13 residues. Trimming left V 10 bases short and J 4 bases short, with 13 bases between. The chain's CDR3 is CATAGVVTGELFF. The CDR3 DNA reads TGTGCCACCGCCGGAGTTGTCACCGGGGAGCTGTTTTTT.

The CDR3 loop is CATSDLTGTGYYEQYF. As DNA, the CDR3 is TGTGCCACCAGTGATTTGACCGGGACAGGGTACTACGAGCAGTACTTC. J is TRBJ2-7 and V is TRBV24-1, with 9 bases fitting TRBD1. Germline V gene sequence: CDR1 KGHDR, CDR2 SFDVKD. Losses at the gene ends were 0 bases for V and 3 bases for J; bases not matched to a gene: 5. The CDR3 has 16 residues.

The chain is built from TRBV4-1 and TRBJ2-1; possible D gene TRBD2, 7 bases. The CDR3 sequence is 18 residues long. V was shortened by 1 base and J by 1 base, with 17 bases between the two germline ends. Germline CDR1 is MGHRA and CDR2 is YSYEKL. This CDR3 reads CASSQGGLAGASYNEQFF. For the CDR3, the DNA is TGCGCCAGCAGCCAAGGGGGGCTGGCGGGAGCGTCCTACAATGAGCAGTTCTTC.

The chain has TRBV5-1 and TRBJ2-3, with D perhaps TRBD1 (6 bases). CDR1 and CDR2 from the germline V gene are SGHRS and YFSETQ. The germline V and J ends were trimmed by 3 bases and 5 bases, with 19 bases remaining between them. CDR3 length: 16 amino acids. Written as DNA, the CDR3 is TGCGCCAGCAGCTCGAAGGGGTTTGGGGGCCTAGATACGCAGTATTTT. Translated, it gives CASSSKGFGGLDTQYF.

Details on this clone: Other DNA variants within this sample encode the same CDR3. The CDR3 is CASSILGLAGYEQYF. CDR3 nucleotide sequence: TGTGCCAGTAGTATCCTCGGACTAGCGGGATACGAGCAGTACTTC. The chain recombines TRBV19 with TRBJ2-7; TRBD2 matches 12 bases. This CDR3 contains 15 residues. Trimming removed 3 bases from V and 4 bases from J; junction bases left unmatched: 4. The germline CDR1 and CDR2 sequences are LNHDA and SQIVND (reference sequence).

This clone was recorded only once. The chain recombines TRBV5-3 with TRBJ1-5, with TRBD1 as a possible D gene (5 bases). TRBV5-3 belongs to the ORF category, with a function that is uncertain. Deletions cut 2 bases from V and 1 base from J, with 10 bases between. This CDR3 has 15 amino acids. The CDR3 bases are TGTGCCAGAAGCTTAAGGGACTTGAGCAATCAGCCCCAGCATTTT. Encoded protein: CARSLRDLSNQPQHF.